This T cell receptor (beta chain) was identified during a study of blood T cell repertoires in COVID-19. The data were produced by immunoSEQ multiplex PCR, yet TCRdb's version contains in-frame clones alone and is incomplete. The table records around 170,000 clones, around 85% of them present only once. The CDR3 is 13 residues long. V gave up 1 base and J gave up 14 bases, with 12 bases separating them. Germline CDR1 is MGHRA and CDR2 is YSYEKL. This rearrangement joins TRBV4-1 to TRBJ1-6; D is ambiguous. Material for sequencing was peripheral blood. The clonotype comes from a woman aged 70-85 years with acute or convalescent COVID-19. The CDR3 DNA sequence: TGCGCCAGCAGCCAAGTCCTTCTTGAGGCCCTCCACTTT. Its protein product is CASSQVLLEALHF.